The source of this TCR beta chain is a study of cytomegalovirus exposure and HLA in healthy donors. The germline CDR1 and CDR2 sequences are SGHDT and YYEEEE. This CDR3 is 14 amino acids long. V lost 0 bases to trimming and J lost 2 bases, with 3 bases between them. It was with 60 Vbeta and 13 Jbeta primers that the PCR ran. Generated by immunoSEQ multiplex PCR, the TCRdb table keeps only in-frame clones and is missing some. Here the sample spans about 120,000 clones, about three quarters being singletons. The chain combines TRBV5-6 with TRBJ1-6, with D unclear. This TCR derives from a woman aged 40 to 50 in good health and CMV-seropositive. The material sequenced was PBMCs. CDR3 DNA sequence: TGTGCCAGCAGCTTGGCGGCCTATAATTCACCCCTCCACTTT. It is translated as CASSLAAYNSPLHF.